Given below is one TCR beta chain in context. Antigen: not known. The sample originates from a study of post-analysis software for immune sequencing data. Study context: Multiple sclerosis in the patients followed relapsing-remitting, secondary progressive and progressive-relapsing courses.

With V trimmed by 6 bases and J by 0 bases, 2 bases remained unmatched. Germline V gene data show CDR1 as DFQATT and CDR2 as SNEGSKA (reference sequence). The CDR3 extends over 12 amino acids. Each TCR beta cDNA library carried unique molecular identifiers. With roughly 0.85 to 11 million T cells as the source, approximately 450,000 cDNA molecules resulted. TCRdb ran MiXCR on the PCR reads and lists one entry per CDR3 protein. The table has some 890,000 distinct CDR3 sequences, 53% seen once. Study-wide findings and caveats: People with multiple sclerosis had a significantly lower normalized Chao1 diversity than controls did. Elevated frequency relative to controls characterized several TRBV segments in patients, TRBV5-6, TRBV5-1 and TRBV20-1 among them. Samples prepared in the same batch strongly co-clustered by F measure.

Sequences were obtained from blood. This receptor was obtained from a girl under 18 with multiple sclerosis. The V gene is TRBV20-1, the J gene TRBJ2-7; 7 bases agree with TRBD2. The CDR3 sequence: CSASSGSYEQYF. In DNA form, the CDR3 reads TGCAGTGCATCTAGCGGCTCCTACGAGCAGTACTTC.